The 2 T cell receptor beta chains below come from one sample, sequenced in a study of shared clonotypes between healthy human individuals. Produced via immunoSEQ multiplex PCR; TCRdb's table is partial and in-frame only. The top ten clones hold roughly 0.55% of a sample with over 850,000 clones, about four fifths of them seen once. The specimen sequenced was memory CD4+ T cells from PBMCs. Stated subset: CD45RA-negative fraction. All receptors come from a man younger than 35 in good health. Some clones in this sample may be carry-over from other donors' samples.

The chain is built from TRBV5-5 and TRBJ1-2, with D possibly TRBD1 on 5 matching bases. V lost 4 bases and J 5 bases, leaving 27 bases between the germline ends. CDR1 SGHKS and CDR2 YYEKEE come from the germline V gene (reference sequence). The CDR3 runs to 18 residues. The CDR3 DNA reads TGTGCCAGCAGCCTCAGTACGGGACCTCCCACGCCGGAGTATGGCTACACCTTC. Translating gives CASSLSTGPPTPEYGYTF.

Regarding this clone: Given a much more abundant clone one base away, this may be a read error. The V gene is TRBV7-8, the J gene TRBJ2-2; unclear D gene. V was clipped by 1 base and J by 3 bases, with 0 bases between them. This CDR3 spans 12 amino acids. CDR1 and CDR2 (germline): SGHVS, FQNEAQ. The CDR3 reads CASSLDTGELFF. CDR3 in DNA: TGTGCCAGCAGCTTAGACACCGGGGAGCTGTTTTTT.